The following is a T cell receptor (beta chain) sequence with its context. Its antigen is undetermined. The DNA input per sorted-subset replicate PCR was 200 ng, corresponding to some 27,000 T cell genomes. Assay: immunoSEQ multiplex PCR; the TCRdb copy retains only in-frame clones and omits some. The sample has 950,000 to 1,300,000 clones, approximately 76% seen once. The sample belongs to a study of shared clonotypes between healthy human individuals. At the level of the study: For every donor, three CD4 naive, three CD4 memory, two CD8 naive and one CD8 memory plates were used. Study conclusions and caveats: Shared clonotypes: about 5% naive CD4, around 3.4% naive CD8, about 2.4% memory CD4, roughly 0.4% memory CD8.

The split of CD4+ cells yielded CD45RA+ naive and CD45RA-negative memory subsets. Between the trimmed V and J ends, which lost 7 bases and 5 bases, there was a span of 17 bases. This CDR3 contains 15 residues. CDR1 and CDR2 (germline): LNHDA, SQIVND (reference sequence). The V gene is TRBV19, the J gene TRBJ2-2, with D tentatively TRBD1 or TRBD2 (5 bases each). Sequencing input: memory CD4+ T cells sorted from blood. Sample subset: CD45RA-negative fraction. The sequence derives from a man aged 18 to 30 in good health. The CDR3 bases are TGTGCCAGTAACACTGAGTCGGGACGAACCGGGGAGCTGTTTTTT. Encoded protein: CASNTESGRTGELFF.